Listed here is a single T cell receptor beta chain. The antigen is unknown. The donors comprised healthy bone marrow donors. These data are taken from a study of cytomegalovirus exposure and HLA in healthy donors. Whole-study context: In terms of ancestry, the Caucasian-associated cluster contained 81% of the 350 to 450 genotyped donors. Study results and limitations: Later analysis reportedly placed an Asian-associated ancestry cluster below the approximately 650-donor mean in N-insertions. In an earlier analysis, productive rearrangement rates for most beta V segments clustered near 87% or 30%.

This CDR3 contains 17 residues. Germline V CDR1 and CDR2: SGHTA, FQGNSA. Trimming removed 7 bases at V and 5 bases at J, with 26 bases between. The PCR was carried out with 60 Vbeta primers and 13 Jbeta primers. The assay was immunoSEQ multiplex PCR, and TCRdb's table has in-frame clones only and misses some. The sample records 90,000 to 150,000 clones, roughly 82% being singletons. Sequencing was carried out using PBMCs. This chain uses TRBV7-2 with TRBJ1-2, with D tentatively TRBD1 (6 bases). The clonotype was recovered from a woman aged 18-29 years in good health and CMV-seronegative. CDR3 protein: CASIADSLSSPFYGYTF. Written as DNA, the CDR3 is TGTGCCAGCATCGCGGACAGCCTTAGTTCCCCCTTTTATGGCTACACCTTC.